This entry concerns a single T cell receptor (beta chain). Antigen: not known. The sample comes from a study of T cell responses to AZD1222 COVID-19 vaccine. Study at large: Second doses that came at about 4 or about 12 weeks were put together.

Germline lookup yields CDR1 GTSNPN and CDR2 SVGIG (reference sequence). This CDR3 has 10 amino acids. V lost 6 bases and J 6 bases, leaving 8 bases between the germline ends. This table comes from immunoSEQ multiplex PCR, and its TCRdb copy is limited to in-frame clones, with some not included. The sample includes 90,000 to 120,000 clones, around nine tenths of them seen just once. Study results and caveats: Reportedly, close to half of spike-specific TCRs are directed against unmutated variant regions.

The sequence was obtained from an adult in good health. The rearrangement links TRBV30 to TRBJ1-2; D is uncertain. The starting material was peripheral blood, obtained on day 0 of AZD1222 vaccination. As DNA, the CDR3 is TGTGCCTGTAAATCAGATGGCTACACCTTC. It is translated as CACKSDGYTF.